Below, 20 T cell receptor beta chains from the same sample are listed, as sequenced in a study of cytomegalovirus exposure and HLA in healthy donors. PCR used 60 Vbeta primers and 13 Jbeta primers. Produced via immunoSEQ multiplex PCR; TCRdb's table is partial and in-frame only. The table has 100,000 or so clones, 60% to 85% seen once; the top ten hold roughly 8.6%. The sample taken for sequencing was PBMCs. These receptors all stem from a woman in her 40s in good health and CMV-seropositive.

CDR3 protein: CASSNDRVRTGELFF. CDR3 coding DNA: TGTGCCAGCAGCAACGACAGGGTACGCACCGGGGAGCTGTTTTTT. The gene calls are TRBV5-4 and TRBJ2-2; TRBD1 matches 7 bases. The germline V gene encodes CDR1 SGHNT and CDR2 YYREEE (reference sequence). This CDR3 is 15 amino acids long. Trimming took 4 bases from V and 4 from J; bases not matched to a gene: 7.

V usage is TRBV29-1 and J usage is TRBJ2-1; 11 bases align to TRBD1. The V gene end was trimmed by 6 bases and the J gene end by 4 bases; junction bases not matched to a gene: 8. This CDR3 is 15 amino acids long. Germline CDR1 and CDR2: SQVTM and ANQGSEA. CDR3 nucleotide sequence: TGCAGCGTCAGTGGGACAGGGGGGCTTTACAATGAGCAGTTCTTC. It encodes CSVSGTGGLYNEQFF.

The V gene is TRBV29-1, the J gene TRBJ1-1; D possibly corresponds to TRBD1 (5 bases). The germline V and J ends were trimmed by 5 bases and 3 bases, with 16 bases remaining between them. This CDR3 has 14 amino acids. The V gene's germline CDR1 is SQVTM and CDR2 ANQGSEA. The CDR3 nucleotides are TGCAGCGTTAGGGGTTATGGGAGGGACACTGAAGCTTTCTTT. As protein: CSVRGYGRDTEAFF. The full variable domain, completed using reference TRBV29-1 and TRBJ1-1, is SAVISQKPSRDICQRGTSLTIQCQVDSQVTMMFWYRQQPGQSLTLIATANQGSEATYESGFVIDKFPISRPNLTFSTLTVSNMSPEDSSIYLCSVRGYGRDTEAFFGQGTRLTVV.

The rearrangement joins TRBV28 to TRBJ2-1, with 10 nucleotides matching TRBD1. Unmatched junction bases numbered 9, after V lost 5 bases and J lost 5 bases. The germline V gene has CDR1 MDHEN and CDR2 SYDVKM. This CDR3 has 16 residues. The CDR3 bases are TGTGCCAGCAGTCCACGGGACAGGGGTTTTGACAATGAGCAGTTCTTC. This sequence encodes CASSPRDRGFDNEQFF.

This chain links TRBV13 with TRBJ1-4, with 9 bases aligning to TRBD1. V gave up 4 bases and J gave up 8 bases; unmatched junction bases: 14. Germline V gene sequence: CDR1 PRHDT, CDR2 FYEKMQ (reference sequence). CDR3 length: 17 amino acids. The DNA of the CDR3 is TGTGCCAGCAGCTCTTTTGGGACAGGGCACTTTTCGGAAAAACTGTTTTTT. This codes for CASSSFGTGHFSEKLFF. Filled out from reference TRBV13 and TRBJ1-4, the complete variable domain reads AAGVIQSPRHLIKEKRETATLKCYPIPRHDTVYWYQQGPGQDPQFLISFYEKMQSDKGSIPDRFSAQQFSDYHSELNMSSLELGDSALYFCASSSFGTGHFSEKLFFGSGTQLSVL.

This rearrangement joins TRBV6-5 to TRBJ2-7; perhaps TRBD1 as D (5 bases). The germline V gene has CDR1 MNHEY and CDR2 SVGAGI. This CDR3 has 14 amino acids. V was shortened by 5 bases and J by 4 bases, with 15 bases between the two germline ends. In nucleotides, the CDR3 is TGTGCCAGCAGTCCCATACAGACAGCGTACGAGCAGTACTTC. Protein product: CASSPIQTAYEQYF.

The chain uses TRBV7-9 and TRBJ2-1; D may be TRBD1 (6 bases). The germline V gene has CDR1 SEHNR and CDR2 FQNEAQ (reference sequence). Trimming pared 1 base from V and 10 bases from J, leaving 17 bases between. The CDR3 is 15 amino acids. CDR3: CASSLVQGWGGEQFF. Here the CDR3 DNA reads TGTGCCAGCAGCTTAGTTCAGGGGTGGGGTGGGGAGCAGTTCTTC.

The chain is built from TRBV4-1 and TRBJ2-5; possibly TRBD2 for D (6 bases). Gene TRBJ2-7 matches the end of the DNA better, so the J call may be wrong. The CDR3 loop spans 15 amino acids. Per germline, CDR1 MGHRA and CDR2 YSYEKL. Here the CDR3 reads CASSHLLGGYYEQYF. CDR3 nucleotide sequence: TGCGCCAGCAGCCATCTACTGGGAGGCTACTACGAGCAGTACTTC.

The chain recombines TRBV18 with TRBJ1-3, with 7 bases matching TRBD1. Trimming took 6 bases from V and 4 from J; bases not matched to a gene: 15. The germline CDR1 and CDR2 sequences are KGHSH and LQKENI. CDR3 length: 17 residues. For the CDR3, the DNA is TGTGCCAGCTCTGTTACCACCACCGGGACAGTGGGAAACACCATATATTTT. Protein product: CASSVTTTGTVGNTIYF.

CDR3 nucleotides: TGCGCCAGCAGCCCGACAGGCTCTGGGGCCAACGTCCTGACTTTC. It yields the protein CASSPTGSGANVLTF. The V and J genes are TRBV5-1 and TRBJ2-6; D perhaps matches TRBD1 (6 bases). Germline V gives CDR1 SGHRS, CDR2 YFSETQ. This CDR3 region has 15 residues. V was shortened by 4 bases and J by 0 bases, with 8 bases between the two germline ends.

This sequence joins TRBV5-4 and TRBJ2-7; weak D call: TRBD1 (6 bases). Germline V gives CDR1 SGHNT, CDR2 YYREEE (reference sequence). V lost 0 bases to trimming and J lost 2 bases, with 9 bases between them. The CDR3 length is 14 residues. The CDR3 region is CASSLGAGAYEQYF. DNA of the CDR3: TGTGCCAGCAGCTTGGGGGCAGGGGCCTACGAGCAGTACTTC.

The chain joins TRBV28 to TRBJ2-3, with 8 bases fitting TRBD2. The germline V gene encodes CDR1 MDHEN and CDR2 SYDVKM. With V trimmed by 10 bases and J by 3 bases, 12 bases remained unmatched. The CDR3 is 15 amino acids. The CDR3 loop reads CATSTPGGQTDTQYF. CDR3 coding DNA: TGTGCCACCTCGACCCCGGGGGGGCAGACAGATACGCAGTATTTT. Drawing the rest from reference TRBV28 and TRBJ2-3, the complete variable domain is DVKVTQSSRYLVKRTGEKVFLECVQDMDHENMFWYRQDPGLGLRLIYFSYDVKMKEKGDIPEGYSVSREKKERFSLILESASTNQTSMYLCATSTPGGQTDTQYFGPGTRLTVL.

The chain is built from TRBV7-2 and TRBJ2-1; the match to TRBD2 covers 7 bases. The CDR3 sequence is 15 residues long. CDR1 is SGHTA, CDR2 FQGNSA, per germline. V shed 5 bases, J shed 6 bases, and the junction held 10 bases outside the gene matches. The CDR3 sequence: CASSPLRLAVNEQFF. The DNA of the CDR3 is TGTGCCAGCAGCCCACTTCGACTAGCCGTCAATGAGCAGTTCTTC.

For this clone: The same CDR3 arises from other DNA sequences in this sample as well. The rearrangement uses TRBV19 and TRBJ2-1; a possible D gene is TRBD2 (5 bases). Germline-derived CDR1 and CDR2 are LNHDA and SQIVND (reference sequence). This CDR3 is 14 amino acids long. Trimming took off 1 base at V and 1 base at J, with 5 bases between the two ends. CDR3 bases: TGTGCCAGTAGTATAGGAGGGTCCTACAATGAGCAGTTCTTC. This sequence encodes CASSIGGSYNEQFF.

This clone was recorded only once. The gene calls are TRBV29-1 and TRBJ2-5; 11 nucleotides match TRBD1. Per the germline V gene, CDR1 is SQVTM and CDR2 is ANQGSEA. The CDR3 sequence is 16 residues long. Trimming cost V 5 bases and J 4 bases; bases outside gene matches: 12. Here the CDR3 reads CSVSGTGGSYRETQYF. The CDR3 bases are TGCAGCGTTTCCGGGACAGGGGGGTCTTATCGAGAGACCCAGTACTTC. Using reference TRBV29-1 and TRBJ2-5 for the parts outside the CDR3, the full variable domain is SAVISQKPSRDICQRGTSLTIQCQVDSQVTMMFWYRQQPGQSLTLIATANQGSEATYESGFVIDKFPISRPNLTFSTLTVSNMSPEDSSIYLCSVSGTGGSYRETQYFGPGTRLLVL.

CDR3 in amino acids: CASSPRGGNQPQHF. The CDR3 DNA reads as TGTGCCAGCAGTCCCCGGGGGGGGAATCAGCCCCAGCATTTT. The V and J genes are TRBV28 and TRBJ1-5, with D possibly being TRBD1 (5 bases). The CDR3 spans 14 residues. The germline V gene encodes CDR1 MDHEN and CDR2 SYDVKM. The V end was cut by 5 bases, the J end by 4 bases, with 12 bases between. Full variable domain (remainder filled in from reference TRBV28 and TRBJ1-5): DVKVTQSSRYLVKRTGEKVFLECVQDMDHENMFWYRQDPGLGLRLIYFSYDVKMKEKGDIPEGYSVSREKKERFSLILESASTNQTSMYLCASSPRGGNQPQHFGDGTRLSIL.

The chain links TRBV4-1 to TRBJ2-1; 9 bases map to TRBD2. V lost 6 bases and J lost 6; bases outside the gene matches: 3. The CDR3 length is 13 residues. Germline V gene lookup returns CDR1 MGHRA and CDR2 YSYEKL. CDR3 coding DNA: TGCGCCAGCAGGGGTAGCGGGGGCAATGAGCAGTTCTTC. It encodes CASRGSGGNEQFF.

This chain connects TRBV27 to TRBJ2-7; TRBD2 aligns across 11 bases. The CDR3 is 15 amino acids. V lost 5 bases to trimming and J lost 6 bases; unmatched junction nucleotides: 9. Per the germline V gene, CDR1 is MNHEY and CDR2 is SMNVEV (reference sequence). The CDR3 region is CASSKLAGAFSEQYF. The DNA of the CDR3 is TGTGCCAGCAGTAAACTAGCGGGGGCCTTTAGCGAGCAGTACTTC.

The DNA for the CDR3 is TGTGCCAGCAGCTTGGCGGTGGGCGACACAGATACGCAGTATTTT. It specifies CASSLAVGDTDTQYF. This chain uses TRBV5-4 with TRBJ2-3; D not resolved. The germline V gene has CDR1 SGHNT and CDR2 YYREEE (reference sequence). With 0 bases removed from V and 2 bases from J, the gap between germline ends came to 10 bases. The CDR3 is made up of 15 amino acids.

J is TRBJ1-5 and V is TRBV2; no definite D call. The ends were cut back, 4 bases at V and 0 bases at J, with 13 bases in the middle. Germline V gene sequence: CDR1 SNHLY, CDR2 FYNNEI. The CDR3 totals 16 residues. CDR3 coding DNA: TGTGCCAGCAGTGGAGGCAGACCTTTTAGCAATCAGCCCCAGCATTTT. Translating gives CASSGGRPFSNQPQHF.